The 24 T cell receptor beta chains below all came from one sample that was sequenced in a study of T cells expressing NK-cell markers. TCRdb re-called the 5' RACE reads, yielding one record per CDR3 amino acid sequence without DNA. This table lists around 180,000 distinct CDR3 sequences. Sequences were obtained from blood T cells: a sorted CD56 or NKG2C T cell subset, CD4+ or CD8+ T cells, or bulk PBMC T cells (not recorded which). These receptors all come from a man aged 18-75 years in good health.

V gene TRBV11-2 combines with J gene TRBJ2-1; there is no DNA to check the TCRdb D call of TRBD2. Germline CDR1 is SGHAT and CDR2 is FQNNGV. The CDR3 runs 17 residues. CDR3 region: CASSLWGMQSLSDEQFF.

The rearrangement uses TRBV5-6 and TRBJ2-3; the TRBD2 assignment by TCRdb is unverifiable without DNA. CDR1 and CDR2 from the germline V gene are SGHDT and YYEEEE. The CDR3 length is 17 residues. This CDR3 is CASSLDGGWPTTDTQYF.

The rearrangement joins TRBV7-9 to TRBJ2-5; the TRBD2 assignment by TCRdb is unverifiable without DNA. The CDR3 is 16 residues long. The germline CDR1 and CDR2 sequences are SEHNR and FQNEAQ (reference sequence). The CDR3 region is CASSFPPGGNQETQYF.

The V call is TRBV28, the J call TRBJ1-1. CDR1 and CDR2 (germline): MDHEN, SYDVKM. The CDR3 extends over 17 amino acids. CDR3 loop: CASSSLREGTLNTEAFF.

V usage is TRBV12-3 or TRBV12-4 and J usage is TRBJ2-4; TCRdb proposes TRBD1, but this gene call is untestable without DNA. The CDR3 loop spans 18 amino acids. The CDR3 region is CASTFQGGTTWLPNIQYF.

The CDR3 spells CASSYSSQIAKNIQYF. The chain recombines TRBV6-5 with TRBJ2-4. Germline CDR1 and CDR2: MNHEY and SVGAGI. This CDR3 has 16 residues.

The chain joins TRBV20-1 to TRBJ1-2; TCRdb outputs TRBD1, but without DNA this stays unchecked. From germline, CDR1 is DFQATT and CDR2 SNEGSKA (reference sequence). The CDR3 spans 15 residues. CDR3 residues: CSARDQERGDYGYTF.

The genes are TRBV12-3 or TRBV12-4 and TRBJ2-2; checking the TCRdb D call of TRBD1 is not possible without DNA. The CDR3 is made up of 17 amino acids. The CDR3 here is CASRPGTGLGNTGELFF.

V usage is TRBV5-5 and J usage is TRBJ2-5. This CDR3 is 16 amino acids long. Germline V gene data show CDR1 as SGHKS and CDR2 as YYEKEE (reference sequence). The CDR3 loop is CASSPRLTAYQETQYF.

The gene calls are TRBV25-1 and TRBJ2-1. The germline CDR1 and CDR2 sequences are MGHDK and SYGVNS. The length of the CDR3 is 12 residues. CDR3: CASMGSYNEQFF. Supplemented by reference TRBV25-1 and TRBJ2-1, the full variable domain reads EADIYQTPRYLVIGTGKKITLECSQTMGHDKMYWYQQDPGMELHLIHYSYGVNSTEKGDLSSESTVSRIRTEHFPLTLESARPSHTSQYLCASMGSYNEQFFGPGTRLTVL.

The chain has TRBV12-5 and TRBJ1-5. This CDR3 has 12 residues. Germline CDR1 is LGHNT and CDR2 is FRNRAP. CDR3 protein: CASGLNGGPQHF.

This chain connects TRBV2 to TRBJ1-2; lacking DNA, the TRBD1 call made by TCRdb goes unchecked. Germline CDR1 and CDR2: SNHLY and FYNNEI. The CDR3 length is 11 residues. This chain's CDR3 is CASRRNRVNTF. Based on the CDR3 plus reference TRBV2 and TRBJ1-2, the full variable domain is EPEVTQTPSHQVTQMGQEVILRCVPISNHLYFYWYRQILGQKVEFLVSFYNNEISEKSEIFDDQFSVERPDGSNFTLKIRSTKLEDSAMYFCASRRNRVNTFGSGTRLTVV.

The chain combines TRBV7-3 with TRBJ2-2; the D call from TCRdb, TRBD2, cannot be confirmed without DNA. The germline V gene has CDR1 SGHTA and CDR2 FQGTGA. This CDR3 is 19 amino acids long. The CDR3 loop reads CASRPLRVAGGPGTGELFF.

The gene calls are TRBV2 and TRBJ1-1. The CDR3 totals 15 residues. Per germline, CDR1 SNHLY and CDR2 FYNNEI. CDR3 sequence: CASSKKGGINTEAFF.

This chain's CDR3 is CASSVALGSDGTDTQYF. V and J are TRBV7-9 and TRBJ2-3; TCRdb lists TRBD1, though no DNA is available to test this call. The CDR3 runs 17 residues. Germline CDR1 reads SEHNR; CDR2 reads FQNEAQ (reference sequence).

The rearrangement joins TRBV19 to TRBJ1-1; TCRdb's D gene call, TRBD1, goes unchecked for lack of DNA. Germline CDR1 LNHDA, CDR2 SQIVND (reference sequence). This CDR3 contains 15 residues. CDR3: CASSIGTGGNTEAFF.

The chain couples TRBV11-2 to TRBJ1-4; TCRdb lists TRBD1, though no DNA is available to test this call. The CDR3 loop spans 14 amino acids. Per germline, CDR1 SGHAT and CDR2 FQNNGV. The CDR3 region is CASSQGQGFEKLFF.

This sequence joins TRBV7-8 and TRBJ2-5; TCRdb gives TRBD2 as the D gene, but with no DNA this cannot be confirmed. There are 14 residues in the CDR3. Germline loops: CDR1 SGHVS, CDR2 FQNEAQ. The chain's CDR3 is CASSSAVKKETQYF.

The chain carries TRBV4-1 and TRBJ1-5; TCRdb gives TRBD1 as the D gene, but with no DNA this cannot be confirmed. The CDR3 totals 14 residues. Per the germline V gene, CDR1 is MGHRA and CDR2 is YSYEKL. CDR3 sequence reads: CASSQRTGGQPQHF.

This chain links TRBV2 with TRBJ1-1; TCRdb gives TRBD1 as the D gene, but with no DNA this cannot be confirmed. The CDR3 runs 14 residues. Germline V gene sequence: CDR1 SNHLY, CDR2 FYNNEI. CDR3 in amino acids: CASKDRGMGTEAFF. Together with reference TRBV2 and TRBJ1-1, the CDR3 gives the full variable domain: EPEVTQTPSHQVTQMGQEVILRCVPISNHLYFYWYRQILGQKVEFLVSFYNNEISEKSEIFDDQFSVERPDGSNFTLKIRSTKLEDSAMYFCASKDRGMGTEAFFGQGTRLTVV.

V gene TRBV27 combines with J gene TRBJ2-1; with no DNA, the TCRdb D assignment of TRBD2 cannot be verified. The CDR3 spans 16 residues. Germline V gene sequence: CDR1 MNHEY, CDR2 SMNVEV (reference sequence). CDR3 sequence reads: CASSPAGGPFYNEQFF.

The V call is TRBV29-1, the J call TRBJ2-3; checking the TCRdb D call of TRBD2 is not possible without DNA. From germline, CDR1 is SQVTM and CDR2 ANQGSEA. The CDR3 totals 21 residues. The CDR3 loop is CSVEDLPGLAGVRTFTDTQYF.

This chain connects TRBV7-9 to TRBJ2-2; the TRBD2 assignment by TCRdb is unverifiable without DNA. Germline V gene lookup returns CDR1 SEHNR and CDR2 FQNEAQ (reference sequence). The CDR3 spans 17 residues. CDR3: CASSPNRPGLEAGELFF.

J is TRBJ1-1 and V is TRBV7-9. CDR1 is SEHNR, CDR2 FQNEAQ, per germline (reference sequence). The CDR3 consists of 15 residues. CDR3 loop: CASSLSQGGNTEAFF.